This entry features one T cell receptor (beta chain) sequence. The antigen remains undetermined. This entry comes from a study of cytomegalovirus exposure and HLA in healthy donors. The PCR was carried out with 60 Vbeta primers and 13 Jbeta primers. Sequencing used immunoSEQ multiplex PCR; TCRdb keeps in-frame clones, though not all of them. In the table there are around 150,000 clones, over 75% of which are singletons. Study-wide results and limits: Using a false discovery rate of 0.05, a later analysis showed that 15,000 to 20,000 TCR beta sequences were associated with HLA alleles. Further analysis, carried out later, found HLA-associated TCR beta chains more clonally expanded than equally common other chains.

This TCR came from a man between 18 and 29 years old in good health and CMV-seropositive. The sample was PBMCs.

The CDR3 spells CASSVTGQANYGYTF. CDR3 bases: TGTGCCAGCAGCGTGACAGGGCAAGCTAACTATGGCTACACCTTC. The genes are TRBV9 and TRBJ1-2; TRBD1 matches at 7 bases. CDR1 and CDR2 (germline): SGDLS, YYNGEE. The V and J ends lost 2 bases and 0 bases, in that order; junction bases with no gene match: 4. This CDR3 is built from 15 residues.